The clone carrying this T cell receptor (beta chain) appeared many times. What it recognizes is unknown. There are 13 residues in the CDR3. Trimming cost V 5 bases and J 10 bases, with 14 bases left between them. Germline lookup yields CDR1 LNHDA and CDR2 SQIVND (reference sequence). This sample was taken from a study of T cells in Graves' hyperthyroidism and ophthalmopathy. Exclusion criteria comprised uncontrolled infection, other autoimmune disease, pregnancy or lactation. Orbital computed tomography, thyroid ultrasound, serum thyroxine and TRAb, and clinical symptoms together informed the diagnoses. Study-wide results and limits: Blood also contained most expanded thyroid clonotypes above 0.001. The model's output predicted ophthalmopathy at a median of roughly seven months prior to onset.

The CDR3 regions of TCR beta were amplified from RNA transcripts. An initial round of RT-PCR targeting the TCR CDR3 relied on the HTBI primer set. TCRdb redid the calling of the multiplex PCR reads with MiXCR, one entry per CDR3 protein. In the table there are approximately 640,000 distinct CDR3 sequences, about 45% of which are singletons. The chain recombines TRBV19 with TRBJ1-4; D is unresolved. The source of this sequence is an adult man with Graves' disease, either hyperthyroidism or ophthalmopathy (not recorded which). Sequencing was done on a sample of peripheral blood or thyroid tissue (not recorded which). The CDR3 nucleotides are TGTGCCAGTAGTGCGCAGACCGCGGGAAAACTGTTTTTT. The encoded protein is CASSAQTAGKLFF.